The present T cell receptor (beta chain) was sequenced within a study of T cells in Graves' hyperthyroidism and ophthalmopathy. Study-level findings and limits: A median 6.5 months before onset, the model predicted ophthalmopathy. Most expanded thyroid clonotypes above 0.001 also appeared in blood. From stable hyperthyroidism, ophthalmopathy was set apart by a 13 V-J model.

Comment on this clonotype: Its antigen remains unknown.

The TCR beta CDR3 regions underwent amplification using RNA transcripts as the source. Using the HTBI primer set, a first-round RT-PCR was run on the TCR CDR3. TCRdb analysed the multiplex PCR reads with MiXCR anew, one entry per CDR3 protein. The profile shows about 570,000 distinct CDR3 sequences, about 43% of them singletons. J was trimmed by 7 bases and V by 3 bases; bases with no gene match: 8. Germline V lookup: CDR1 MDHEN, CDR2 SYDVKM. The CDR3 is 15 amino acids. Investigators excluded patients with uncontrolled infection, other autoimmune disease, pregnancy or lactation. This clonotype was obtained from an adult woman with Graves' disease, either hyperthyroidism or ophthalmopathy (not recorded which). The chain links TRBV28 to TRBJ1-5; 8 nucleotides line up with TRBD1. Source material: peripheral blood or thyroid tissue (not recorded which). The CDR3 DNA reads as TGTGCCAGCAGTTTCGATGGACAGGGATGGCAGCCCCAGCATTTT. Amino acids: CASSFDGQGWQPQHF.